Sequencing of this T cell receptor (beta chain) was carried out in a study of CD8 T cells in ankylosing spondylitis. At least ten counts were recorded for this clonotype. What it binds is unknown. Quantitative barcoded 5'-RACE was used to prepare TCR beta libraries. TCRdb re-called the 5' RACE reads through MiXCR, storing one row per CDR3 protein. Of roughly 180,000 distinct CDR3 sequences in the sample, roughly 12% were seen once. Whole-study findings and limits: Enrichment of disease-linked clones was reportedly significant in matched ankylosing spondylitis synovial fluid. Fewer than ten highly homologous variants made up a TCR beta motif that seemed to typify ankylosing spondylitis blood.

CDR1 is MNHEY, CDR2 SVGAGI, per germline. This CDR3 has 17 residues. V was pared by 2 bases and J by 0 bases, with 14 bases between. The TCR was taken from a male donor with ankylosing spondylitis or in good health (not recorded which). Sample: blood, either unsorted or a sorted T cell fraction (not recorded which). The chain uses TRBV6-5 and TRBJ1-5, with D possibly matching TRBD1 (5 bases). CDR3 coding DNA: TGTGCCAGCAGTTACGACGGGGAGGGGTATAGCAATCAGCCCCAGCATTTT. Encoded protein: CASSYDGEGYSNQPQHF.